The subject of this entry is one TCR beta chain. What it binds is not known. V lost 0 bases and J lost 3, with 10 bases in between. The length of the CDR3 is 14 residues. Germline V gives CDR1 SGHRS, CDR2 YFSETQ. The sample comes from a study of cytomegalovirus exposure and HLA in healthy donors. PCR was performed using 60 Vbeta and 13 Jbeta primers. This table comes from immunoSEQ multiplex PCR, and its TCRdb copy is limited to in-frame clones, with some not included. The sample lists about 91,000 clones, 86% occurring once. Overall study findings and caveats: Evidence from a later analysis indicated that most CMV-associated TCR beta chains looked HLA-restricted. Some V segments, including TRBV6-2 and TRBV6-3, were excluded as indistinguishable.

The donors (healthy individuals) were bone marrow donors. The clonotype originates from a man aged 25-40 years in good health and CMV-seropositive. The chain couples TRBV5-1 to TRBJ2-7; D uncertain. Sequenced sample: PBMCs. The CDR3 sequence is CASSLEVGVYEQYF. The CDR3 region has the DNA TGCGCCAGCAGCTTGGAAGTAGGAGTCTACGAGCAGTACTTC.